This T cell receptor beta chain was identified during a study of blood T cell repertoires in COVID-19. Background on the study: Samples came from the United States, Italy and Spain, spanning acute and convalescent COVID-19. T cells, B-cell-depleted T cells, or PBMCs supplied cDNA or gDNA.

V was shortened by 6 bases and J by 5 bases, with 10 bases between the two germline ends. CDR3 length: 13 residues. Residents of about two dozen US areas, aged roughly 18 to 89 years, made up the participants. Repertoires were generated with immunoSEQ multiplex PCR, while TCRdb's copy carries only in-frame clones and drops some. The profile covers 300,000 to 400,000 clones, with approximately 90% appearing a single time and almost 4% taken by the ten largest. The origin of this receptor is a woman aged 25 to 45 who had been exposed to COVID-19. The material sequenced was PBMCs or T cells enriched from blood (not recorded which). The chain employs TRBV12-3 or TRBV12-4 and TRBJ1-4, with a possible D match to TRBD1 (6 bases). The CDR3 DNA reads TGTGCCAGCAGCGGAACAGGGAATGAAAAACTGTTTTTT. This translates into CASSGTGNEKLFF.